The 16 T cell receptor beta chains reported below all come from one sample, sequenced in a study of shared clonotypes between healthy human individuals. It was CD45RO-negative cells, positively selected for CCR7, that made up naive CD8 cells, with terminally differentiated effector memory CD45RA+ cells excluded. Libraries were prepared by immunoSEQ multiplex PCR; TCRdb keeps only in-frame clonotypes and omits some of them. Of 2 million or so clones listed, roughly 95% are singletons. Material: naive CD8+ T cells sorted from blood. These TCRs come from a man in his late teens or twenties in good health.

The chain uses TRBV7-2 and TRBJ2-7; D gene uncertain. The CDR3 length is 12 residues. The germline V gene encodes CDR1 SGHTA and CDR2 FQGNSA. V lost 5 bases and J lost 3, with 8 bases in between. The CDR3 coding sequence is TGTGCCAGCAGCGATGACAACTACGAGCAGTACTTC. Residues: CASSDDNYEQYF.

This CDR3 reads CASSPGLVAYEQYF. The CDR3 DNA reads as TGCGCCAGCAGCCCGGGGTTAGTCGCCTACGAGCAGTACTTC. V and J are TRBV4-3 and TRBJ2-7; TRBD2 is a possible D gene (5 bases). The CDR3 sequence is 14 residues long. Germline V CDR1 and CDR2: LGHNA, YSLEER. V was cut by 4 bases and J by 2 bases, with 12 bases left in between.

This chain uses TRBV6-5 with TRBJ2-1; TRBD2 matches 7 bases. The V gene end was trimmed by 2 bases and the J gene end by 4 bases; junction bases not matched to a gene: 2. The CDR3 runs 14 residues. From germline, CDR1 is MNHEY and CDR2 SVGAGI. CDR3 sequence reads: CASSYEGGYNEQFF. The DNA for the CDR3 is TGTGCCAGCAGTTACGAGGGAGGGTACAATGAGCAGTTCTTC.

This chain joins TRBV6-1 and TRBJ2-1, with a tentative D call TRBD1 (5 bases). Trimming shortened V by 5 bases and J by 7 bases, and 12 bases separated the two germline ends. This CDR3 comprises 13 residues. The germline CDR1 and CDR2 sequences are MNHNS and SASEGT. This chain's CDR3 is CASSLTGTNEQFF. The DNA for the CDR3 is TGTGCCAGCAGTTTAACAGGTACAAATGAGCAGTTCTTC.

The gene calls are TRBV30 and TRBJ2-7; tentatively, D is TRBD1 or TRBD2 (6 bases each). CDR1 and CDR2 from the germline V gene are GTSNPN and SVGIG (reference sequence). V gave up 5 bases and J gave up 2 bases, with 16 bases separating them. This CDR3 is built from 14 residues. CDR3 sequence reads: CAWGTGASAYEQYF. DNA of the CDR3: TGTGCCTGGGGGACGGGGGCTAGCGCCTACGAGCAGTACTTC.

The chain carries TRBV4-3 and TRBJ2-5; 10 bases fit TRBD2. This CDR3 contains 18 residues. J gave up 3 bases and V 2 bases, and 12 bases lay outside the gene matches. Looked up from germline, CDR1 is LGHNA and CDR2 is YSLEER. CDR3 in amino acids: CASSQTNLGLADEETQYF. The CDR3 DNA sequence: TGCGCCAGCAGCCAAACAAACCTTGGACTAGCGGATGAAGAGACCCAGTACTTC.

The V gene is TRBV25-1, the J gene TRBJ2-1, with 13 bases that match TRBD2. CDR1 is MGHDK, CDR2 SYGVNS, per germline. The trim removed 7 bases at V and 5 bases at J, leaving 8 bases unmatched. There are 16 residues in the CDR3. The CDR3 region is CASTRTSGRVNNEQFF. DNA of the CDR3: TGTGCCAGCACCCGGACTAGCGGGAGAGTAAACAATGAGCAGTTCTTC.

The V and J genes are TRBV19 and TRBJ1-5; no firm D call. Trimming pared 7 bases from V and 0 bases from J, leaving 10 bases between. Germline CDR1 reads LNHDA; CDR2 reads SQIVND (reference sequence). The CDR3 has 14 residues. In DNA form, the CDR3 reads TGTGCCAGTACTACAATTTATAGCAATCAGCCCCAGCATTTT. Translation gives CASTTIYSNQPQHF.

The chain couples TRBV6-6 to TRBJ2-7; unclear D gene. CDR3 size: 11 residues. Trimming cost V 6 bases and J 6 bases, with 9 bases left between them. Germline CDR1 and CDR2: MNHNY and SVGAGI (reference sequence). CDR3 DNA sequence: TGTGCCAGCAGCATATCGGCCGAGCAGTACTTC. Translated: CASSISAEQYF.

The chain is built from TRBV9 and TRBJ2-7; D uncertain. Germline loops: CDR1 SGDLS, CDR2 YYNGEE. V lost 3 bases, J lost 2 bases, and 12 bases lay in between. The CDR3 is made up of 14 amino acids. CDR3 in amino acids: CASSAEAGPYEQYF. For the CDR3, the DNA is TGTGCCAGCAGCGCCGAGGCAGGACCCTACGAGCAGTACTTC. Full variable domain (remainder filled in from reference TRBV9 and TRBJ2-7): DSGVTQTPKHLITATGQRVTLRCSPRSGDLSVYWYQQSLDQGLQFLIQYYNGEERAKGNILERFSAQQFPDLHSELNLSSLELGDSALYFCASSAEAGPYEQYFGPGTRLTVT.

V is TRBV6-5 and J is TRBJ1-2; D is unclear. This CDR3 comprises 13 residues. V gave up 3 bases and J gave up 0 bases, with 5 bases separating them. CDR1 and CDR2 (germline): MNHEY, SVGAGI. In DNA form, the CDR3 reads TGTGCCAGCAGTTATATGTCTAACTATGGCTACACCTTC. It is translated as CASSYMSNYGYTF.

The chain carries TRBV7-2 and TRBJ2-1, with 11 nucleotides matching TRBD2. V was pared by 4 bases and J by 5 bases, with 7 bases of the junction left unmatched. The CDR3 length is 16 residues. Germline CDR1 reads SGHTA; CDR2 reads FQGNSA. The DNA for the CDR3 is TGTGCCAGCAGCTCAATAGCGGGAGGGGTGAACAATGAGCAGTTCTTC. This codes for CASSSIAGGVNNEQFF.

In this sample, this clone turned up a few times. This chain connects TRBV28 to TRBJ1-1; D is ambiguous. In germline, CDR1 is MDHEN, CDR2 SYDVKM. The CDR3 has 13 amino acids. Deletions cut 5 bases from V and 5 bases from J, with 12 bases between. CDR3 in DNA: TGTGCCAGCAGTACTGGGGAAAGGACTGAAGCTTTCTTT. Amino acid sequence: CASSTGERTEAFF. The entire variable domain, with the rest obtained from reference TRBV28 and TRBJ1-1, is as follows: DVKVTQSSRYLVKRTGEKVFLECVQDMDHENMFWYRQDPGLGLRLIYFSYDVKMKEKGDIPEGYSVSREKKERFSLILESASTNQTSMYLCASSTGERTEAFFGQGTRLTVV.

This rearrangement joins TRBV5-1 to TRBJ2-2; 10 bases agree with TRBD1. Germline trimming cut 4 bases from V and 1 base from J; bases unmatched to any gene: 4. CDR3 size: 16 residues. Germline values: CDR1 SGHRS, CDR2 YFSETQ. CDR3: CASSHRDRGNTGELFF. The CDR3 region has the DNA TGCGCCAGCAGCCACAGGGACAGGGGGAACACCGGGGAGCTGTTTTTT.

CDR3: CASSEDISYNSPLHF. The CDR3 bases are TGTGCCAGCAGCGAGGACATCTCCTATAATTCACCCCTCCACTTT. This chain joins TRBV7-3 and TRBJ1-6, with D possibly TRBD1 on 5 matching bases. There are 15 residues in the CDR3. CDR1 and CDR2 from the germline V gene are SGHTA and FQGTGA. V shed 5 bases and J shed 0 bases, with 8 bases lying between them.

As DNA, the CDR3 is TGCGCCAGCAGCCAAGGGGATTTAATGAACACTGAAGCTTTCTTT. It encodes CASSQGDLMNTEAFF. This chain joins TRBV4-1 and TRBJ1-1; no firm D call. The CDR3 is made up of 15 amino acids. Germline V gives CDR1 MGHRA, CDR2 YSYEKL. V lost 1 base to trimming and J lost 0 bases, with 9 bases between them.